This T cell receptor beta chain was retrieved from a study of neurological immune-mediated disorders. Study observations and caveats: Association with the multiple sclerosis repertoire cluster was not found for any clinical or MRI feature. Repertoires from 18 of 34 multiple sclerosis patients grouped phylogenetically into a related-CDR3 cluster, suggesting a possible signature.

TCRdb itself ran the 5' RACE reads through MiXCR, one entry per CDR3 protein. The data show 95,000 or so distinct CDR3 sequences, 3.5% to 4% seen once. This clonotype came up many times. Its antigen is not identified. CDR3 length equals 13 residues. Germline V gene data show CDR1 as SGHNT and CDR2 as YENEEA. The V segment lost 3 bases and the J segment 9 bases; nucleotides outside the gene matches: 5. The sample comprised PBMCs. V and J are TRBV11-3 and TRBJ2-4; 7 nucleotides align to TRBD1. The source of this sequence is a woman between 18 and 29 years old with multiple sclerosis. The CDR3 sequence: CASSLTGISIQYF. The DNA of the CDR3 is TGTGCCAGCAGCTTGACAGGGATAAGCATTCAGTACTTC.